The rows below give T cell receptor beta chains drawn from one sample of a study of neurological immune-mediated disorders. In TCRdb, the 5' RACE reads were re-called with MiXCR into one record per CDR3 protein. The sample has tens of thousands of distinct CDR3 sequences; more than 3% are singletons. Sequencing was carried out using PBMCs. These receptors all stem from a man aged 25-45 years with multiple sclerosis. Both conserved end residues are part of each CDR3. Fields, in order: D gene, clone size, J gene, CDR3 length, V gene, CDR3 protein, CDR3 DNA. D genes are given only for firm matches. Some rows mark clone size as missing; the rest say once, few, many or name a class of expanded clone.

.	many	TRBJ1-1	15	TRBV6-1	CASSESTLANTEAFF	TGTGCCAGCAGTGAGTCGACCCTGGCGAACACTGAAGCTTTCTTT
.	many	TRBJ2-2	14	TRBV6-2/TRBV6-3	CASRQHENTGELFF	TGTGCCAGCAGGCAACACGAGAACACCGGGGAGCTGTTTTTT
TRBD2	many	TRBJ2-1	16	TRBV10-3	CATRGTSGRSYNEQFF	TGTGCCACCAGGGGGACTAGCGGGAGATCCTACAATGAGCAGTTCTTC
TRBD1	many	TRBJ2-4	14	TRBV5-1	CASSLQGAKNIQYF	TGCGCCAGCAGCTTACAGGGGGCCAAAAACATTCAGTACTTC
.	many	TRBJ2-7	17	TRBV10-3	CAISESNIGTYLYEQYF	TGTGCCATCAGTGAGTCGAACATCGGGACTTACCTCTACGAGCAGTACTTC
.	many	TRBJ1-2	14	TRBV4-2	CASSQDRGMGGYTF	TGTGCCAGCAGCCAAGATCGGGGGATGGGGGGCTACACCTTC
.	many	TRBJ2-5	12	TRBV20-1	CSAPHSRETQYF	TGCAGTGCTCCCCATTCTCGAGAGACCCAGTACTTC
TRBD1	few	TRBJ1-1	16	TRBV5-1	CASSLGDRVMNTEAFF	TGCGCCAGCAGCTTGGGGGACAGGGTCATGAACACTGAAGCTTTCTTT
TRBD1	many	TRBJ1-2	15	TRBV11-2	CASSLAGQGNYGYTF	TGTGCCAGCAGCTTGGCCGGACAGGGGAACTATGGCTACACCTTC
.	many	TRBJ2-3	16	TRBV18	CASSPPNRDSTDTQYF	TGTGCCAGCTCACCACCGAACAGGGACAGCACAGATACGCAGTATTTT
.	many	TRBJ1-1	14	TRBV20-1	CSARDWAGNTEAFF	TGCAGTGCTAGAGATTGGGCGGGGAACACTGAAGCTTTCTTT
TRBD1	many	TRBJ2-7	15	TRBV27	CASSERTGGASEQYF	TGTGCCAGCAGTGAGAGGACAGGGGGCGCGTCCGAGCAGTACTTC
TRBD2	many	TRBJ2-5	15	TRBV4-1	CASSQDGTSVETQYF	TGCGCCAGCAGCCAAGATGGGACTAGCGTAGAGACCCAGTACTTC
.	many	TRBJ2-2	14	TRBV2	CASSATGFTGELFF	TGTGCCAGCAGCGCTACGGGGTTTACCGGGGAGCTGTTTTTT
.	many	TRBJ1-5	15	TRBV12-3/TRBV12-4	CASSFSGLLNQPQHF	TGTGCCAGCAGTTTCTCCGGACTTCTAAATCAGCCCCAGCATTTT
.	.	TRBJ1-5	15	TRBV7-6	CASSLGGGAGQPQNF	TGTGCCAGCAGCTTAGGTGGGGGGGCAGGCCAGCCCCAGAATTTT
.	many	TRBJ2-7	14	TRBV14	CASSQGRGPYEQYF	TGTGCCAGCAGCCAAGGCCGAGGCCCCTACGAGCAGTACTTC
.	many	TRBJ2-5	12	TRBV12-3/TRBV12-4	CASSGDQETQYF	TGTGCCAGCAGCGGGGACCAAGAGACCCAGTACTTC
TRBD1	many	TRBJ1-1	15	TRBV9	CASSGRTGGVTEAFF	TGTGCCAGCAGCGGCCGGACAGGTGGGGTAACTGAAGCTTTCTTT
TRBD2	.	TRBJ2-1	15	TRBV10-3	CAISDSGGPYNEQFF	TGTGCCATCAGTGATAGCGGGGGGCCTTACAATGAGCAGTTCTTC
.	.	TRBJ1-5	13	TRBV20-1	CSARGADNQPQNF	TGCAGTGCTAGAGGGGCAGATAATCAGCCCCAGAATTTT
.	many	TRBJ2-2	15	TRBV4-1	CASSRTQGNTGELFF	TGCGCCAGCAGCCGGACGCAGGGGAACACCGGGGAGCTGTTTTTT
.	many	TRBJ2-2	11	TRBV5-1	CASKLTGELFF	TGCGCCAGCAAGCTCACCGGGGAGCTGTTTTTT
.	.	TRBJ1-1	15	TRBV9	CASSPGGALNTEAFF	TGTGCCAGCAGCCCGGGGGGGGCGCTGAACACTGAAGCTTTCTTT
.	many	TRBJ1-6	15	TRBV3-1	CASSQRDNGWGVLHF	TGTGCCAGCAGCCAGAGGGACAATGGCTGGGGTGTCCTCCACTTT
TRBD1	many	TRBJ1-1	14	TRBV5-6	CASSSVDRGTEAFF	TGTGCCAGCAGCTCAGTTGACAGGGGGACTGAAGCTTTCTTT
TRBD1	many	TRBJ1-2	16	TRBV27	CASSSSGQGFVYGYTF	TGTGCCAGCAGTTCATCGGGACAGGGGTTCGTCTATGGCTACACCTTC
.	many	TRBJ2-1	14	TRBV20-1	CSAQSGTSYNEQFF	TGCAGTGCGCAAAGCGGAACCTCCTACAATGAGCAGTTCTTC
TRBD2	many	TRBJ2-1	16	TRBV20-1	CSVMPRTSGGANEQFF	TGCAGTGTCATGCCTAGGACTAGCGGGGGGGCCAATGAGCAGTTCTTC
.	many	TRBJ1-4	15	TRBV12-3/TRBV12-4	CASRRPETTNEKLFF	TGTGCCAGCAGGAGACCGGAGACAACTAATGAAAAACTGTTTTTT
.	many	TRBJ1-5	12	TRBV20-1	CSASPGNQPQHF	TGCAGTGCTAGTCCGGGCAATCAGCCCCAGCATTTT
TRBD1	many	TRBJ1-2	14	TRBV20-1	CSATGTGQKDGYTF	TGCAGTGCTACCGGGACAGGCCAAAAAGATGGCTACACCTTC
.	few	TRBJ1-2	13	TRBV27	CASSLQGLGGYTF	TGTGCCAGCAGTTTACAGGGTCTAGGGGGCTACACCTTC
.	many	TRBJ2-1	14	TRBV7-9	CASSFTGANNEQFF	TGTGCCAGCAGCTTCACGGGAGCGAACAATGAGCAGTTCTTC
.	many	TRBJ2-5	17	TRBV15	CATSRDFGTAAGETQYF	TGTGCCACCAGCAGAGATTTTGGGACCGCGGCGGGAGAGACCCAGTACTTC
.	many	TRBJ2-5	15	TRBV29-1	CSVTLPGLRGETQYF	TGCAGCGTTACCCTACCGGGACTCCGAGGGGAGACCCAGTACTTC
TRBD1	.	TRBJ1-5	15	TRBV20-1	CSALPGQGGNQPQHF	TGCAGTGCTCTCCCCGGACAGGGGGGCAATCAGCCCCAGCATTTT
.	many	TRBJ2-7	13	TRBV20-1	CSARDSRGREQYF	TGCAGTGCTAGAGATAGTAGAGGGCGGGAGCAGTACTTC
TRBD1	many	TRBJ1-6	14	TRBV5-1	CASSFGQENSPLHF	TGCGCCAGCAGCTTTGGACAGGAGAATTCACCCCTCCACTTT
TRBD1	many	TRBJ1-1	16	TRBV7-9	CASSRRDRGRDTEAFF	TGTGCCAGCAGCCGCCGGGACAGGGGGCGCGACACTGAAGCTTTCTTT
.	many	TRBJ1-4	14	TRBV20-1	CSAENRLINEKLFF	TGCAGTGCGGAAAACAGGTTAATTAATGAAAAACTGTTTTTT
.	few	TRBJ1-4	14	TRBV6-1	CASNPRVPNEKLFF	TGTGCCAGCAATCCGAGGGTACCGAATGAAAAACTGTTTTTT
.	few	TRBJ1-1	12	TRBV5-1	CASSFEGTEAFF	TGCGCCAGCAGCTTTGAGGGGACTGAAGCTTTCTTT
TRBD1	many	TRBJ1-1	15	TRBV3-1	CASSPLTGAATEAFF	TGTGCCAGCAGCCCACTGACAGGGGCGGCCACTGAAGCTTTCTTT
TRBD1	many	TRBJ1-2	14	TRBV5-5	CASSWGTGNYGYTF	TGTGCCAGCAGCTGGGGGACAGGGAACTATGGCTACACCTTC
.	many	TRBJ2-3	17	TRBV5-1	CASSLAASDARTDTQYF	TGCGCCAGCAGCTTGGCCGCTAGCGACGCCCGCACAGATACGCAGTATTTT
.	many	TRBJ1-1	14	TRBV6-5	CASKQGGMNTEAFF	TGTGCCAGCAAACAAGGTGGCATGAACACTGAAGCTTTCTTT
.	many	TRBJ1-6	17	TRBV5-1	CASSLLRPGTKNSPLHF	TGCGCCAGCAGCCTACTTAGGCCCGGGACAAAAAATTCACCCCTCCACTTT
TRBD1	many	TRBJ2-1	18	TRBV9	CASSVEGAGTGFYNEQFF	TGTGCCAGCAGCGTAGAAGGAGCCGGGACAGGGTTCTACAATGAGCAGTTCTTC
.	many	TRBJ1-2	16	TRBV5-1	CASSLGIGLALDGYTF	TGCGCCAGCAGCTTGGGTATAGGGCTTGCCCTAGATGGCTACACCTTC
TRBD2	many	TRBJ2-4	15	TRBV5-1	CASREAGVSKNIQYF	TGCGCCAGCAGGGAGGCGGGAGTTTCCAAAAACATTCAGTACTTC